The 9 T cell receptor beta chains below all came from one sample that was sequenced in a study of blood T cell repertoires in COVID-19. Assay: immunoSEQ multiplex PCR; the TCRdb copy retains only in-frame clones and omits some. The profile covers 25,000 to 30,000 clones, with about nine tenths appearing a single time and 8% to 9.5% taken by the ten largest. The sequencing input was peripheral blood. These receptors were taken from a man aged 50 or older with active COVID-19.

The chain is built from TRBV6-2 or TRBV6-3 and TRBJ2-1; 8 positions agree with TRBD2. V lost 6 bases, J lost 10 bases, and 17 bases stayed unmatched. The CDR3 covers 16 residues. Germline-derived CDR1 and CDR2 are MNHEY and SVGEGT. The DNA of the CDR3 is TGTGCCAGCAGCCCCTCGAGGGCGGGAGGCCAGGGGGAGCAGTTCTTC. It yields the protein CASSPSRAGGQGEQFF.

This rearrangement joins TRBV2 to TRBJ2-1, with TRBD2 as a possible D gene (7 bases). Germline V gives CDR1 SNHLY, CDR2 FYNNEI. CDR3 length: 12 residues. The CDR3 DNA is TGTACAACGGGGGCGGGAGTAAATGAGCAGTTCTTC. Its translation: CTTGAGVNEQFF.

The chain joins TRBV5-4 to TRBJ2-1; 10 bases match TRBD2. Germline CDR1 reads SGHNT; CDR2 reads YYREEE (reference sequence). This CDR3 is 16 amino acids long. Trimming removed 4 bases from V and 0 bases from J; junction bases left unmatched: 4. Here the CDR3 reads CASSLTSGSSYNEQFF. CDR3 DNA sequence: TGTGCCAGCAGCCTGACTAGCGGGTCCTCCTACAATGAGCAGTTCTTC.

The chain recombines TRBV5-5 with TRBJ1-1; the D gene is possibly TRBD1 (5 bases). This CDR3 region has 17 residues. The germline gives CDR1 SGHKS, CDR2 YYEKEE (reference sequence). Trimming removed 4 bases from V and 1 base from J, with 20 bases in between. The CDR3 region has the DNA TGTGCCAGCAGCCAATCCCGCTTAGTCCAGGGGAACACTGAAGCTTTCTTT. Its translation: CASSQSRLVQGNTEAFF. The full variable domain, in which reference TRBV5-5 and TRBJ1-1 provide the parts outside the CDR3, is DAGVTQSPTHLIKTRGQQVTLRCSPISGHKSVSWYQQVLGQGPQFIFQYYEKEERGRGNFPDRFSARQFPNYSSELNVNALLLGDSALYLCASSQSRLVQGNTEAFFGQGTRLTVV.

V gene TRBV28 combines with J gene TRBJ2-7; 7 nucleotides agree with TRBD1. Per germline, CDR1 MDHEN and CDR2 SYDVKM. With V trimmed by 4 bases and J by 3 bases, 6 bases remained unmatched. The CDR3 has 14 residues. The CDR3 protein is CASSSLTGNYEQYF. DNA of the CDR3: TGTGCCAGCAGTTCCTTGACAGGGAACTACGAGCAGTACTTC.

J is TRBJ2-2 and V is TRBV4-1; 7 bases map to TRBD2. V was pared by 1 base and J by 4 bases, with 6 bases of the junction left unmatched. The germline CDR1 and CDR2 sequences are MGHRA and YSYEKL. The CDR3 covers 16 residues. CDR3 sequence: CASSQVIGGGTGELFF. Here the CDR3 DNA reads TGCGCCAGCAGCCAAGTAATTGGCGGGGGCACCGGGGAGCTGTTTTTT.

This chain links TRBV19 with TRBJ2-2; 8 nucleotides match TRBD2. Germline V lookup: CDR1 LNHDA, CDR2 SQIVND (reference sequence). V was pared by 3 bases and J by 2 bases, with 5 bases of the junction left unmatched. CDR3 size: 16 residues. This CDR3 reads CASSIYTSGNTGELFF. As DNA, the CDR3 is TGTGCCAGTAGTATCTATACTAGCGGAAACACCGGGGAGCTGTTTTTT.

The rearrangement joins TRBV6-2 or TRBV6-3 to TRBJ2-4; a possible D gene is TRBD1 (5 bases). Germline V lookup: CDR1 MNHEY, CDR2 SVGEGT. The CDR3 sequence is 16 residues long. Deletions cut 5 bases from V and 0 bases from J, with 14 bases between. For the CDR3, the DNA is TGTGCCAGCAGTAGGGGTGGCACAGGAGCCAAAAACATTCAGTACTTC. Amino acids: CASSRGGTGAKNIQYF.

The chain links TRBV5-1 to TRBJ1-4; D possibly corresponds to TRBD1 (6 bases). Looked up from germline, CDR1 is SGHRS and CDR2 is YFSETQ. Trimming cost V 1 base and J 8 bases, with 15 bases left between them. The CDR3 covers 15 residues. CDR3 residues: CASSLITGKREKLFF. The CDR3 coding sequence is TGCGCCAGCAGCTTGATCACAGGGAAGCGGGAAAAACTGTTTTTT. Filled out from reference TRBV5-1 and TRBJ1-4, the complete variable domain reads KAGVTQTPRYLIKTRGQQVTLSCSPISGHRSVSWYQQTPGQGLQFLFEYFSETQRNKGNFPGRFSGRQFSNSRSEMNVSTLELGDSALYLCASSLITGKREKLFFGSGTQLSVL.